These T cell receptor beta chains were read from a single sample in a study of blood T cell repertoires in COVID-19. Assay used: immunoSEQ multiplex PCR; TCRdb lists only in-frame clones, some missing. The data show approximately 250,000 clones, 75% to 90% seen once. Sequenced: PBMCs or T cells enriched from blood (not recorded which). The origin of the receptors is a woman younger than 45 who had recovered from COVID-19. Both conserved end residues are part of each CDR3. Fields, in order: CDR3 protein, V gene, J gene.

CDR3 protein: CASSLDRARAPLHF
V gene: TRBV7-8
J gene: TRBJ1-6

CDR3 protein: CASSPPTGLNTEAFF
V gene: TRBV28
J gene: TRBJ1-1

CDR3 protein: CASSGSGNADTQYF
V gene: TRBV9
J gene: TRBJ2-3

CDR3 protein: CASSLGGTGRSRGEKLFF
V gene: TRBV7-9
J gene: TRBJ1-4

CDR3 protein: CASRGQGGENYGYTF
V gene: TRBV25-1
J gene: TRBJ1-2

CDR3 protein: CASSDGVFYGYTF
V gene: TRBV9
J gene: TRBJ1-2

CDR3 protein: CASSLGTGQNYGYTF
V gene: TRBV19
J gene: TRBJ1-2

CDR3 protein: CASSPPRQGRYEQYF
V gene: TRBV7-9
J gene: TRBJ2-7

CDR3 protein: CASSERQFNSPLHF
V gene: TRBV6-4
J gene: TRBJ1-6

CDR3 protein: CAGPANYGYTF
V gene: TRBV30
J gene: TRBJ1-2

CDR3 protein: CASRGDRDNQPQHF
V gene: TRBV2
J gene: TRBJ1-5

CDR3 protein: CAISEPSRGHVGYGYTF
V gene: TRBV10-3
J gene: TRBJ1-2

CDR3 protein: CASSPRGDTEAFF
V gene: TRBV18
J gene: TRBJ1-1

CDR3 protein: CASSYGTGTTYEQYF
V gene: TRBV6-5
J gene: TRBJ2-7

CDR3 protein: CASSQETSRYFNEQFF
V gene: TRBV7-3
J gene: TRBJ2-1

CDR3 protein: CASSSRQGRYEQYF
V gene: TRBV5-4
J gene: TRBJ2-7

CDR3 protein: CAWMGGGGAPLHF
V gene: TRBV30
J gene: TRBJ1-6

CDR3 protein: CATTFQGGGTNTGELFF
V gene: TRBV3-1/TRBV3-2
J gene: TRBJ2-2

CDR3 protein: CASSDRGYQPQHF
V gene: TRBV25-1
J gene: TRBJ1-5

CDR3 protein: CASSAYNEQFF
V gene: TRBV2
J gene: TRBJ2-1